This T cell receptor (beta chain) was sequenced for a study of cytomegalovirus exposure and HLA in healthy donors. Both 60 Vbeta primers and 13 Jbeta primers went into the PCR. Repertoires were generated with immunoSEQ multiplex PCR, while TCRdb's copy carries only in-frame clones and drops some. Counted here are 130,000 to 150,000 clones, around 80% occurring once; the ten biggest clones make up approximately 9.7%. The ends were cut back, 9 bases at V and 5 bases at J, with 10 bases in the middle. From germline, CDR1 is MNHEY and CDR2 SVGAGI. The CDR3 totals 11 residues. The V and J genes are TRBV6-5 and TRBJ2-5; D is perhaps TRBD1 (6 bases). The sequenced material came from PBMCs. The TCR sequence derives from a woman aged 60-75 years in good health and CMV-seropositive. CDR3 DNA sequence: TGTGCCAGTCGCCAGGGGGAGACCCAGTACTTC. Encoded protein: CASRQGETQYF.